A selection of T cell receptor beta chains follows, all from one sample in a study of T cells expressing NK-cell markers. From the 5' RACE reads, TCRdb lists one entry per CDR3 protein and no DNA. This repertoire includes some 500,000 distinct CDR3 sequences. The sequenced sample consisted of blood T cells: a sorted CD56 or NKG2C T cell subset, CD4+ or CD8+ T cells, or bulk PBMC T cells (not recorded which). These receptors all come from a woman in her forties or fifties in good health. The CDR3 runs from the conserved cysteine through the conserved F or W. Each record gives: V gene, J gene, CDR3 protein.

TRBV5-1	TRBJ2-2	CASSLELDATGELFF
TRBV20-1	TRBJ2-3	CSARETSGRDTQYF
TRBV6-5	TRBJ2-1	CASSYRTSFGVDEQFF
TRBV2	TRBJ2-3	CASMGQGATDTQYF
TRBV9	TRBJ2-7	CATDGGPYEQYF
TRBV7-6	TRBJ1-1	CASSLGSGAGEAFF
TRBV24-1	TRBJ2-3	CATSVVGQGSTDTQYF
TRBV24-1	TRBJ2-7	CATSDSMGQGYEQYF
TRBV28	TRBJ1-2	CASSQGQSYTF
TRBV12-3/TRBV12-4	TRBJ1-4	CASTLPGAEKLFF
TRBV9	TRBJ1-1	CASSVGSPRNTEAFF
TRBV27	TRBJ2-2	CASSPPVLAGTGELFF
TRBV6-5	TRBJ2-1	CASSYDRGYNEQFF
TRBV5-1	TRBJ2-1	CASSLESGGMDEQFF
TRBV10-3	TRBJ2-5	CAISGHLSGGETQYF
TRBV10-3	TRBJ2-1	CAISVGWSSYNEQFF
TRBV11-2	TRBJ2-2	CASSGGLRSGGELFF
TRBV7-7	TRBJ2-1	CASSLDQGGYNEQFF
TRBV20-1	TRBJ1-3	CSAGDRSGNTIYF
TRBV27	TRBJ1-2	CASSFFGQNYGYTF
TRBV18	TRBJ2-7	CASSPPGGSYEQYF
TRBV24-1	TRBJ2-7	CATSDSTGGSYEQYF
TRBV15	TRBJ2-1	CATSSSGRGTYNEQFF
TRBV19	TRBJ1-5	CASLRRGDSNQPQHF
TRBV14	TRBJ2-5	CASWGSETQYF
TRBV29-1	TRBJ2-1	CSVDGLARDEQFF
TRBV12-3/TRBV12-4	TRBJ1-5	CASARNDNQPQHF
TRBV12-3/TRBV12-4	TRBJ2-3	CASSSRLGWDTQYF
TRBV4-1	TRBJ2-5	CASSRGGPQETQYF
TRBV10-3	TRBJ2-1	CAISESVETSGRAQFF
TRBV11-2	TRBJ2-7	CASSAYMRQYF
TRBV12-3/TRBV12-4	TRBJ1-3	CASEEASGNTIYF
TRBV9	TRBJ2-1	CASSVALSNEQFF
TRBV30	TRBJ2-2	CAWSVGRTNTGELFF
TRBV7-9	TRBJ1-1	CASSPEWDGAEAFF
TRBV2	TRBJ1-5	CASTEGPVLNQPQHF
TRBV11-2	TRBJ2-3	CASSSNFAMQYF
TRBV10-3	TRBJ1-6	CAISVDIDNSPLHF
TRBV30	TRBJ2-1	CAWVAPNNEQFF
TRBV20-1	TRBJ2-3	CSAPPRREGSTDTQYF